These T cell receptor beta chains were read from a single sample in a study of T cells expressing NK-cell markers. Following a re-call of the 5' RACE reads, TCRdb has one entry per CDR3 protein and lacks DNA. The table gives hundreds of thousands of distinct CDR3 sequences; the top ten clones make up about 7.1% of it. Sequencing was performed on blood T cells: a sorted CD56 or NKG2C T cell subset, CD4+ or CD8+ T cells, or bulk PBMC T cells (not recorded which). These TCRs come from a woman aged 18 to 69 in good health. Each CDR3 is given with its conserved first and last residue.

length,J,V,CDR3
14,TRBJ2-5,TRBV6-1,CASRFGRPRETQYF
16,TRBJ2-2,TRBV4-1,CASSQDRPGNTGELFF
15,TRBJ2-1,TRBV13,CASSLRGAPLNEQFF
12,TRBJ2-2,TRBV12-3/TRBV12-4,CASSLRSGELFF
12,TRBJ2-1,TRBV30,CAWSVASSEQFF
16,TRBJ2-1,TRBV20-1,CSALGLAGGSYNEQFF
17,TRBJ1-2,TRBV5-6,CASSLDRRDRGNGGYTF
13,TRBJ1-1,TRBV20-1,CSAGGTGVTEAFF
15,TRBJ2-7,TRBV12-3/TRBV12-4,CASSRDRTGAYEQYF
17,TRBJ2-7,TRBV7-9,CASSFRTSGNLWYEQYF
16,TRBJ2-7,TRBV7-6,CASSEGLAGSTYEQYF
16,TRBJ2-1,TRBV19,CASSPYRDQIYNEQFF
12,TRBJ2-7,TRBV6-2/TRBV6-3,CASGTTRDEQYF
15,TRBJ2-7,TRBV20-1,CSARDLAGGINEQYF
15,TRBJ2-7,TRBV9,CASSVDYHTRDEQYF
13,TRBJ1-2,TRBV12-5,CASGLTRHYGYTF
15,TRBJ2-2,TRBV5-1,CASSYSGVNTGELFF
18,TRBJ2-3,TRBV14,CASSQGLASITYTDTQYF
16,TRBJ2-2,TRBV6-2/TRBV6-3,CASSYSPSGATGELFF
15,TRBJ1-2,TRBV7-8,CASSSTGGIDYGYTF
14,TRBJ2-2,TRBV28,CASRPQGVTGELFF
16,TRBJ1-5,TRBV20-1,CSARDPLAGRNQPQHF
14,TRBJ2-3,TRBV29-1,CSVLGTGPTDTQYF
13,TRBJ2-7,TRBV10-2,CASRLAGIYEQYF